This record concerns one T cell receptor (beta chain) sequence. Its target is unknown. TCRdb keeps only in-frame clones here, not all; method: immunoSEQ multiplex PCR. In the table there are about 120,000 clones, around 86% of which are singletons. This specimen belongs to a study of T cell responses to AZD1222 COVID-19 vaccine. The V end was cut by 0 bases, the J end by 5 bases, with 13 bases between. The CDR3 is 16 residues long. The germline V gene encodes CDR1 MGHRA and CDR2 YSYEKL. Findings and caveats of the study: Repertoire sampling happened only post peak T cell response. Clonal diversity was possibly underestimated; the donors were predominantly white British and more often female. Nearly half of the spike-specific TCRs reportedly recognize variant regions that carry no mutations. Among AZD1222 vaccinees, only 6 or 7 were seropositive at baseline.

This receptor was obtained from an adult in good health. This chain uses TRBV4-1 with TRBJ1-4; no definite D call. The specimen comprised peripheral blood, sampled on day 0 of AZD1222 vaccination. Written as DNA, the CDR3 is TGCGCCAGCAGCCAAGATTACGCGGGTGGGAATGAAAAACTGTTTTTT. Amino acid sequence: CASSQDYAGGNEKLFF.